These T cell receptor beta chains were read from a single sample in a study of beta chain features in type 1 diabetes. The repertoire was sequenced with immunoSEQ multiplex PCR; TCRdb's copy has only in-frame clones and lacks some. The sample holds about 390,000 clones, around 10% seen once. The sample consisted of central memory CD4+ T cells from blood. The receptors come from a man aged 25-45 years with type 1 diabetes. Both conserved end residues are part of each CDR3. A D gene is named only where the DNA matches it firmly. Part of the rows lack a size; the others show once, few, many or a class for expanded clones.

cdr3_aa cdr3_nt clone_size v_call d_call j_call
CASTRPNQPQHF TGTGCCAGCACTAGACCCAATCAGCCCCAGCATTTT NA TRBV2 NA TRBJ1-5
CASSGTPDYGYTF TGTGCCAGCAGTGGAACCCCCGACTATGGCTACACCTTC NA TRBV6-5 NA TRBJ1-2
CASSLVSKIYGYTF TGTGCCAGCAGTTTAGTCAGCAAGATCTATGGCTACACCTTC few TRBV28 NA TRBJ1-2
CASSFGASTDTQYF TGCGCCAGCAGCTTCGGGGCTAGCACAGATACGCAGTATTTT NA TRBV5-1 NA TRBJ2-3
CASSLDQDRDTIF TGTGCCAGCAGCCTAGATCAGGATCGGGACACGATCTTC NA TRBV5-4 NA TRBJ2-7
CASSYYQGANTEAFF TGTGCCAGCAGTTACTATCAGGGGGCGAACACTGAAGCTTTCTTT NA TRBV6-5 TRBD1 TRBJ1-1
CASSSTGGNTGELFF TGTGCCAGCAGCTCCACAGGGGGAAACACCGGGGAGCTGTTTTTT many TRBV5-6 TRBD1 TRBJ2-2
CAWMAGTPGEQYF TGTGCCTGGATGGCAGGGACGCCGGGGGAGCAGTACTTC NA TRBV30 NA TRBJ2-5
CASSFLVREMNIQYF TGTGCCAGCAGTTTTTTGGTGAGAGAGATGAACATTCAGTACTTC NA TRBV27 NA TRBJ2-4
CASSLEGAGADTQYF TGTGCCAGCAGCTTGGAGGGGGCCGGCGCAGATACGCAGTATTTT few TRBV5-4 TRBD1 TRBJ2-3
CASSFNQGSEQYF TGTGCCAGCAGCTTCAACCAGGGAAGCGAGCAGTACTTC few TRBV11-3 NA TRBJ2-7
CASSYLLVLTDTQYF TGTGCCAGCTCCTACCTATTGGTCCTCACAGATACGCAGTATTTT NA TRBV18 NA TRBJ2-3